Detailed here is one T cell receptor beta chain. Its antigen remains unidentified. No base quality values were provided; no much bigger clone lies one nucleotide off. This sample is drawn from a study of cytomegalovirus exposure and HLA in healthy donors (dated by TCRdb to 2017 to 2019). About the study as a whole: An earlier analysis of fewer than 750 of the donors reported 276 Gb of sequence data and 95 million to 140 million unique TCR beta sequences obtained from around 170 million T cells. HLA typing covered class I and class II loci at four-digit resolution. The aim of the study was to test whether cataloging public T cell receptors could identify signatures of past pathogen exposure. Every discovery cohort repertoire had been produced on one sequencing platform. To decide whether each TCR beta V gene segment behaved as functional or pseudogenic, an earlier analysis of some 540 of the donors relied on high-throughput TCR beta sequencing. In the later analysis, no new phenotypic data were used to find candidate immune exposures; instead, reliance was placed on TCR beta sequences and their occurrence across donors. The T cell repertoires of 666 subjects were profiled by immunosequencing and related to cytomegalovirus serostatus. Among the roughly 430 genotyped donors, approximately 82% belonged to the genetic ancestry cluster associated with self-reported Caucasian donors. Along with the roughly 670-subject first cohort, a separate validation cohort of some 130 different subjects was used. A later analysis re-examined previously published TCR beta repertoires from just over 650 donors and added high-resolution HLA genotyping to investigate patterns of TCR occurrence. Several DR-DQ haplotypes were treated as single units for association and clustering because of strong linkage in the cohort. A later genetic analysis used genome-wide SNP genotypes for 398 of the 666 donors, treating that subset as a discovery cohort. Typing coverage varied by locus: 629-630 donors for A, B, C, DRB1 and DQB1; under 550 for DQA1; around 570 for DPA1; around 450 for DPB1. Roughly 300 gigabases of sequencing data and 70 million to 100 million unique TCR sequences were included in an early release covering several hundred HLA-typed donors. Among 300 to 450 genotyped donors of the cohort, an average of approximately 240,000 unique TCR beta nucleotide sequences were sequenced per donor, about a sixth of them non-productive. Donor age, sex, ethnicity and CMV serostatus were compiled together with the repertoire data. High-throughput TCR immunosequencing, statistical association of individual TCRs with disease status, and machine learning were combined to predict cytomegalovirus infection status. Here is what the overall study found, with its caveats: According to a later analysis, most CMV-associated TCR beta chains appeared to be HLA-restricted, and the HLA associations seemed to be driven largely by CMV exposure. In an earlier analysis of 500 to 650 of the donors, most TCR beta V segments appeared in productive rearrangements about 87% or about 30% of the time, broadly matching IMGT annotations. A later analysis reported that several top co-occurrence clusters appeared linked to parvovirus B19, influenza, CMV and Epstein-Barr virus. According to a later analysis, TCR association rates differed among HLA loci, with DRB1 alleles showing the most associated TCRs and HLA-C alleles showing the fewest. Roughly uniform sequencing depth across donors was assumed in presence/absence analyses, although this assumption may not hold. In both the original and validation cohorts, the classifier was reported to diagnose cytomegalovirus status with high specificity and sensitivity. Most TCR sequences were seen in very few donors, while some public TCRs were found in many individuals. In this cohort, only TCR beta chains were sequenced, and detectable features were limited by the absence of alpha or paired-chain data. In a later analysis, HLA-associated TCR beta chains showed more clonal expansion and lower generation probabilities than non-associated chains that were equally common. In the study, some 160 TCR beta chains were listed as associated with cytomegalovirus. Because the 87-base-pair reads could not distinguish some IMGT-functional V segments, including TRBV6-2 and TRBV6-3, those segments were excluded. CMV serostatus was the only immune exposure information available for the cohort. A further reported finding was that TCR beta sequences accurately predicted the HLA-A and HLA-B alleles for most subjects in the first cohort. Correlated functional status among segregating V segments might reflect linkage disequilibrium, but an unknown experimental factor could not be ruled out. Because some donors lacked HLA typing at each locus, the association tests relied only on the typed subset. In vitro tests confirmed that a few of the cytomegalovirus-associated TCR beta chains recognize cytomegalovirus antigens. When HLA alleles, especially DR and DQ, strongly co-occurred, TCR associations were difficult to assign to individual alleles. According to the authors, the approach could potentially be generalized to other disease states and immunological phenotypes. In a later genetic analysis, a missense DCLRE1C variant was associated with V-gene and J-gene trimming of TCR beta chains, and the association was replicated in an independent cohort. The earlier analysis of 587 of the donors excluded some 16 rarely observed V segments, including chromosome 9 orphons, because counts were too low. A group of highly shared sequence variants was considered likely to be a technical artifact of the sequencing pipeline. At a false discovery rate of 0.05, a later analysis linked 15,000 to 20,000 TCR beta sequences to specific HLA alleles. A later genetic analysis reported fewer N-insertions in productive TCRs among donors in an Asian-associated ancestry cluster than the roughly 670-donor mean.

The cohort was made up of 500 to 800 healthy bone marrow donors. All cohort members were sampled while nominally healthy, although unrecorded immune exposures were likely present. The donor tested CMV seronegative and was one of the 352 seronegative cohort members. A peripheral blood sample was collected from each donor, and TCR beta sequencing was performed on peripheral blood mononuclear cells. The Qiagen DNeasy Blood Extraction Kit was used to extract genomic DNA from the blood cell samples. The library relied on the immunoSEQ multiplex PCR assay. The multiplex PCR relied on a mix of 60 forward primers for TCR Vbeta segments and 13 reverse primers for TCR Jbeta segments. Amplification of the CDR3 region of rearranged TCR beta genes was performed with a multiplex PCR assay on genomic DNA. On the Illumina HiSeq System, the amplified TCR beta libraries were sequenced as 87-base-pair reads. As for how the authors treated the data: In a later analysis, 80 million or so unique TCR beta chains were counted across the roughly 700 repertoires, and some 10 million of these chains were shared by at least two donors. Raw reads were error-corrected and collapsed into unique sequences with a nearest-neighbor algorithm that merged closely related sequences to remove PCR and sequencing errors. V, D and J gene segments were assigned by aligning CDR3 sequences to IMGT reference sequences. For a sequence to be retained, at least a six-nucleotide match to both a V gene segment and a J gene segment was required. A rearrangement was called productive if the CDR3 had no stop codons and remained in frame with V and J, and every other rearrangement was called non-productive. CDR3 was defined according to IMGT convention as the region running from the second conserved V-encoded cysteine to the conserved J-encoded phenylalanine. The earlier analysis of about 610 of the donors excluded sequences that lacked an unambiguous match to a single V gene segment. An earlier analysis of fewer than 650 of the donors classified V segments as functional when productive rearrangements were above 56.7% and as segregating when the standard deviation between donors was above 5%. To diagnose cytomegalovirus status from the catalog of TCR beta chain sequences, a statistical classification framework was built. V and J gene assignment, in a later analysis, came from comparing TCR nucleotide sequences with IMGT/GENE-DB human TR gene sequences. Using the TCRdist pipeline, a later analysis assigned CDR3 sequences along with most-parsimonious VDJ recombination scenarios. In a later analysis, each TCR beta chain was defined by its CDR3 amino acid sequence together with its V-gene family, and reads without a unique V-gene family were excluded. In a later analysis, some 600 highly shared, low-generation-probability nucleotide sequences were removed to address suspected cross-contamination and a sequencing artifact. A later analysis calculated a clonal expansion index for each public chain from normalized within-repertoire ranks of inferred template counts. A later analysis computed generation probabilities with a VDJ recombination model fitted to out-of-frame rearrangements, and checked the results against IGoR. Hypergeometric tests were used in a later analysis to score TCR-TCR, TCR-HLA and TCR-CMV co-occurrence, with a repertoire-size bias correction applied to the TCR pairs. False discovery rates were estimated in a later analysis by permuting HLA or CMV assignments 20 times. In a later analysis, co-occurring TCRs were grouped using DBSCAN, and TCRdist sequence similarity was added for clustering within HLA-allele-positive subsets. Repertoires with fewer than 30,000 or more than 120,000 public chains were left out of co-occurrence clustering, as were five repertoires with anomalous nucleotide sharing. What TCRdb holds here is the immuneACCESS table cut down to in-frame rearrangements. Part of the clones is not present; checked against another copy, under half of the missing clones reflect an unresolved V gene, and the others are unexplained. The D gene and trimming were derived from the DNA, and the V and J assignments and clone size from that table. The sample table records about 190,000 clones; around 84% of these occur just once. Roughly 1.9% of the sample belongs to the ten largest clones.

Trimming at the junction amounts to 4 bases on V and 5 bases on J, and the germline ends lie 16 bases apart. The CDR3 runs 14 residues from the cysteine to the phenylalanine. Of all the DNA, just the CDR3 is kept, 42 bases in frame from base 1. As encoded in the germline V gene, CDR1 is SGHRS while CDR2 is YFSETQ. Sample: PBMCs. The source is a woman younger than 30 in good health and CMV-seronegative. This sequence uses TRBV5-1 and TRBJ2-7; 5 matching bases give a weak D call of TRBD1. The DNA sequence is given as TGCGCCAGCAGCGGTGGGCGCGTGGGGCACGAGCAGTACTTC. The resulting protein is CASSGGRVGHEQYF.